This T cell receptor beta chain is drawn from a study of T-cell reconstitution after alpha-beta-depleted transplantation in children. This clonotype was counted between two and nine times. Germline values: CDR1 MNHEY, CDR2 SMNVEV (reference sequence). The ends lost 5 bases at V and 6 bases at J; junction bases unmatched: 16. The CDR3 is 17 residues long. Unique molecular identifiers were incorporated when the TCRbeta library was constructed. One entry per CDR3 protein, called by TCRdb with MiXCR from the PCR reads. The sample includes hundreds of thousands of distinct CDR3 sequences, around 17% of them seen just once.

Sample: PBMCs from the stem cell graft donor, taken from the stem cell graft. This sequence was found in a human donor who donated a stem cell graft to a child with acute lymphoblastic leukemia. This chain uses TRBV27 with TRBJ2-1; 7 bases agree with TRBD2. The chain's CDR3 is CASSLMTSMALINEQFF. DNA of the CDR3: TGTGCCAGCAGTCTCATGACTAGCATGGCCCTGATCAATGAGCAGTTCTTC.